This T cell receptor beta chain originates from a study of blood T cell repertoires in COVID-19. The V end was cut by 0 bases, the J end by 0 bases, with 13 bases between. Germline values: CDR1 SGHRS, CDR2 YFSETQ. CDR3 length equals 18 residues. Repertoires were generated with immunoSEQ multiplex PCR, while TCRdb's copy carries only in-frame clones and drops some. The sample has 150,000 to 200,000 clones; roughly 90% are singletons. The V call is TRBV5-1, the J call TRBJ1-6; TRBD1 might be the D (5 bases). This TCR derives from a man aged 55 to 70 with active or convalescent COVID-19. Specimen: peripheral blood. The CDR3 sequence is CASSLALTGYSYNSPLHF. CDR3 nucleotide sequence: TGCGCCAGCAGCTTGGCCCTTACAGGTTACTCCTATAATTCACCCCTCCACTTT.